This TCR beta chain is drawn from a study of T cells after yellow fever vaccination. Germline V gene lookup returns CDR1 LNHNV and CDR2 YYDKDF (reference sequence). The CDR3 has 16 residues. Study-level results: Within FACS-sorted repertoires, abundant clonotypes contaminating from the bulk population could be present. The appearance of a small share of clonotypes in both CD4 and CD8 compartments was observed.

MiXCR was run by TCRdb on the 5' RACE reads, yielding one entry per CDR3 protein. The top ten clones hold approximately 15% of a sample with hundreds of thousands of distinct CDR3 sequences, approximately 13% of them seen once. This clonotype was seen more than once but under ten times. Its specificity is unknown. A junction end diverges from the germline sequence, so it may reflect a read error. This chain links TRBV15 with TRBJ2-5, with D perhaps matching TRBD1 or TRBD2 (5 bases each). The sequence was collected from a man younger than 45 who received the YFV17D yellow fever vaccine. The sequences come from PBMCs, collected on the day of the yellow fever booster vaccination. In DNA form, the CDR3 reads TGTGCCACCAGCAGAAATAGTCTAGGGACCTCAGGGCATTTGTGCTTC. Its protein product is CATSRNSLGTSGHLCF.